The present entry profiles one T cell receptor beta chain with its context. This table comes from immunoSEQ multiplex PCR, and its TCRdb copy is limited to in-frame clones, with some not included. The table has 140,000 or so clones, 65% to 90% seen once. The entry originates in a study of blood T cell repertoires in COVID-19. Study-level information: Sample material is recorded as cDNA or gDNA derived from T cells, B-cell-depleted T cells, or PBMCs.

Trimming stripped 0 bases from V and 5 bases from J, with 12 bases between. The CDR3 totals 14 residues. Germline V CDR1 and CDR2: SGHRS, YFSETQ. This rearrangement joins TRBV5-1 to TRBJ2-7, with D perhaps TRBD1 (6 bases). The source of this sequence is a man between 45 and 60 years old with acute or convalescent COVID-19. The source material was peripheral blood. The CDR3 region is CASSLGLAGDEQYF. In DNA form, the CDR3 reads TGCGCCAGCAGCTTGGGACTTGCAGGGGACGAGCAGTACTTC.